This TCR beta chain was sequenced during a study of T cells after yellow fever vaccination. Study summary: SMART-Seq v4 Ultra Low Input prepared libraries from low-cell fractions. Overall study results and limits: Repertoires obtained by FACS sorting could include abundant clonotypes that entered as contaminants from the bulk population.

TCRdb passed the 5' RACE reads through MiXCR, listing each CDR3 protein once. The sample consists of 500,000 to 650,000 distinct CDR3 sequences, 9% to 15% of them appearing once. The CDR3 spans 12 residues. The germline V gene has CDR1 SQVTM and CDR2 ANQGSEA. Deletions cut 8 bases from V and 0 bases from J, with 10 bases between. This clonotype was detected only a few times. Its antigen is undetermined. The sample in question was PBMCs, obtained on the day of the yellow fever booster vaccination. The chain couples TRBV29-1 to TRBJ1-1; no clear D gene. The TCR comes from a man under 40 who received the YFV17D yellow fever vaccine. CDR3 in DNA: TGCAGCCTAAGGACGGTGAACACTGAAGCTTTCTTT. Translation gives CSLRTVNTEAFF. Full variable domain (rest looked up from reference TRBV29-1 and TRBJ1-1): SAVISQKPSRDICQRGTSLTIQCQVDSQVTMMFWYRQQPGQSLTLIATANQGSEATYESGFVIDKFPISRPNLTFSTLTVSNMSPEDSSIYLCSLRTVNTEAFFGQGTRLTVV.